A selection of T cell receptor beta chains follows, all from one sample in a study of blood T cell repertoires in COVID-19. Profiling relied on immunoSEQ multiplex PCR, and the TCRdb table lists in-frame clones only, not all of them. The sample holds some 490,000 clones, 88% seen once. Sequencing was done on a sample of PBMCs or T cells enriched from blood (not recorded which). Receptors originate from an older woman who had recovered from COVID-19. Both conserved end residues are part of each CDR3. A D gene is named only where the DNA matches it firmly. The size of a clone is reported for some rows only, either as once, few or many, or as a class for expanded clones.

TRBV7-8	-	TRBJ1-5	TRBD1	TGTGCCAGCAGCAGGACAGGGGGAAACAATCAGCCCCAGCATTTT	CASSRTGGNNQPQHF
TRBV30	-	TRBJ1-2	-	TGTGCCTGGAGTGTGGTTCAGGGTAACTATGGCTACACCTTC	CAWSVVQGNYGYTF
TRBV7-9	-	TRBJ1-2	-	TGTGCCAGCAGCTTACCAGGCCTGTCGTATGGCTACACCTTC	CASSLPGLSYGYTF
TRBV14	once	TRBJ1-3	TRBD1	TGTGCCAGCAGCCAGGGACAGATTTTCTCTGGAAACACCATATATTTT	CASSQGQIFSGNTIYF
TRBV2	-	TRBJ2-1	-	TGTGCCAGTGCCCCGCAGGATGAGCAGTTCTTC	CASAPQDEQFF
TRBV5-1	-	TRBJ1-2	TRBD1	TGCGCCAGCAGCCGATCTTCGGGGACAGGGAATGGCTACACCTTC	CASSRSSGTGNGYTF
TRBV6-1	-	TRBJ1-5	-	TGTGCCAGCAGTGAAGGGGCACGGCTTAGCAATCAGCCCCAGCATTTT	CASSEGARLSNQPQHF
TRBV19	-	TRBJ1-5	-	TGTGCCAGTAGTACCTTGGACAGTAGCAATCAGCCCCAGCATTTT	CASSTLDSSNQPQHF
TRBV6-5	-	TRBJ1-1	TRBD1	TGTGCCAGCAGTTCCCCCTCCCGTGACAGGGCGACTGAAGCTTTCTTT	CASSSPSRDRATEAFF
TRBV6-5	-	TRBJ1-1	-	TGTGCCAGCAGCACTAACTTGAACACTGAAGCTTTCTTT	CASSTNLNTEAFF